The clone carrying this T cell receptor beta chain occurred once. This CDR3 region has 12 residues. Germline V lookup: CDR1 SNHLY, CDR2 FYNNEI. Trimming took off 7 bases at V and 0 bases at J, with 7 bases between the two ends. This entry is derived from a study of OX40 agonist ivuxolimab in advanced cancers. Data came from immunoSEQ multiplex PCR; TCRdb stores just in-frame clones and leaves some out. The sample yields about 58,000 clones, roughly 83% seen once. The sample here was CD4+ or CD8+ T cells sorted from blood, taken in a trial of the OX40 agonist ivuxolimab. The source is an adult with an advanced solid tumor such as melanoma, head and neck, liver or kidney cancer. The V and J genes are TRBV2 and TRBJ2-7; D is uncertain. CDR3 DNA: TGTGCCAGCACGGCAGACTCCTACGAGCAGTACTTC. This translates into CASTADSYEQYF.